This TCR beta chain was sequenced for a study of T-cell reconstitution after alpha-beta-depleted transplantation in children. Unique molecular identifiers were used in preparing the TCRbeta library. A single record per CDR3 protein comes from TCRdb applying MiXCR to the PCR reads. The table shows hundreds of thousands of distinct CDR3 sequences, with around 10% occurring only once. At least ten counts were recorded for this clonotype. Germline V gene lookup returns CDR1 MNHEY and CDR2 SMNVEV (reference sequence). V lost 6 bases, J lost 2 bases, and 4 bases stayed unmatched. There are 14 residues in the CDR3.

The TCR comes from a human donor who donated a stem cell graft to a child with acute lymphoblastic leukemia. The sample was PBMCs from the stem cell graft donor, taken from the stem cell graft. The V call is TRBV27, the J call TRBJ1-5, with 7 bases matching TRBD1. In DNA, the CDR3 is TGTGCCAGCAGGACAGGGTCGGGCAATCAGCCCCAGCATTTT. Protein product: CASRTGSGNQPQHF.